A selection of T cell receptor beta chains follows, all from one sample in a study of blood T cell repertoires in COVID-19. The assay was immunoSEQ multiplex PCR, and TCRdb's table has in-frame clones only and misses some. Of roughly 250,000 clones listed, roughly 84% were seen once; the top ten hold 0.87%. Sequencing was done on a sample of peripheral blood. These receptor sequences come from a human donor with COVID-19, enrolled during active disease. The donor label of this sample is uncertain. Each CDR3 is given with its conserved first and last residue. A D gene is named only where the DNA matches it firmly. Clone size is stated in some rows and not others, as once, few, many or a class when expanded.

.	TRBV7-3	.	TRBJ1-1	CASSRTGNTEAFF	TGTGCCAGCAGCCGAACAGGGAACACTGAAGCTTTCTTT
TRBD1	TRBV7-2	.	TRBJ2-3	CASSYRQGVGTDTQYF	TGTGCCAGCAGCTACCGACAGGGGGTCGGCACAGATACGCAGTATTTT
.	TRBV25-1	.	TRBJ1-1	CASSEYTGNTEAFF	TGTGCCAGCAGTGAATACACCGGGAACACTGAAGCTTTCTTT
.	TRBV11-2	.	TRBJ1-2	CASSTQASNYGYTF	TGTGCCAGCAGCACACAGGCCTCTAACTATGGCTACACCTTC
.	TRBV5-1	.	TRBJ2-5	CASSPTAGFGETQYF	TGCGCCAGCAGCCCTACGGCGGGTTTCGGGGAGACCCAGTACTTC
TRBD1	TRBV6-5	.	TRBJ1-4	CASSYAGTDNEKLFF	TGTGCCAGCAGCTACGCCGGGACAGATAATGAAAAACTGTTTTTT
.	TRBV18	few	TRBJ1-3	CASSPLEVRSSGNTIYF	TGTGCCAGCTCACCGCTGGAAGTGAGGTCCTCTGGAAACACCATATATTTT
.	TRBV9	.	TRBJ1-2	CASSEVPTGLPGYTF	TGTGCCAGCAGCGAAGTACCCACAGGGTTACCTGGCTACACCTTC
.	TRBV9	.	TRBJ2-1	CASSMGQNYNEQFF	TGTGCCAGCAGCATGGGACAAAACTACAATGAGCAGTTCTTC
.	TRBV28	few	TRBJ1-2	CATFRNYGYTF	TGTGCCACGTTTAGAAACTATGGCTACACCTTC
TRBD2	TRBV20-1	.	TRBJ2-1	CSASETRVTSGSWDEQFF	TGCAGTGCTAGTGAGACCCGAGTCACTAGCGGGAGTTGGGATGAGCAGTTCTTC
.	TRBV5-5	.	TRBJ2-3	CASSLVPRVGTDTQYF	TGTGCCAGCAGCTTGGTTCCCAGGGTCGGCACAGATACGCAGTATTTT
TRBD1	TRBV30	.	TRBJ1-2	CAWSNIGTGVAYTF	TGTGCCTGGAGTAACATAGGGACAGGGGTTGCCTACACCTTC
TRBD1	TRBV12-5	few	TRBJ1-1	CASGFPGTAFWNTEAFF	TGTGCTAGTGGTTTCCCCGGGACAGCCTTCTGGAACACTGAAGCTTTCTTT
TRBD2	TRBV29-1	few	TRBJ2-7	CSVGTSGSGYEQYF	TGCAGCGTCGGGACTAGCGGGAGTGGGTACGAGCAGTACTTC
.	TRBV19	.	TRBJ2-3	CASSHPAGDTDTQYF	TGTGCCAGTAGTCACCCCGCCGGGGACACAGATACGCAGTATTTT
TRBD2	TRBV6-5	.	TRBJ2-5	CASGLAGAVQTQYF	TGTGCCAGCGGACTAGCGGGAGCGGTCCAGACCCAGTACTTC
.	TRBV7-3	.	TRBJ2-4	CASSLNSGEGIQYF	TGTGCCAGCAGCTTAAATTCAGGGGAGGGCATTCAGTACTTC
TRBD2	TRBV11-3	once	TRBJ2-3	CASSPGTSGRTDTQYF	TGTGCCAGCAGCCCGGGGACTAGCGGGAGGACAGATACGCAGTATTTT
TRBD1	TRBV25-1	.	TRBJ1-2	CASKNRGGYGYTF	TGTGCCAGCAAGAACAGGGGTGGCTATGGCTACACCTTC
TRBD1	TRBV5-6	.	TRBJ2-7	CASSLSGGNEQYF	TGTGCCAGCAGCTTGTCAGGGGGCAACGAGCAGTACTTC
TRBD2	TRBV10-1	.	TRBJ2-5	CASSGLADETQYF	TGCGCCAGCAGCGGACTAGCGGACGAGACCCAGTACTTC
TRBD1	TRBV11-3	.	TRBJ1-4	CASMGQGNEKLFF	TGTGCCAGCATGGGACAGGGTAATGAAAAACTGTTTTTT
.	TRBV19	.	TRBJ2-5	CASSIREGMKETQYF	TGTGCCAGTAGTATCCGTGAGGGTATGAAGGAGACCCAGTACTTC
TRBD1	TRBV4-2	.	TRBJ1-2	CASSQEGGQGLPDGYTF	TGTGCCAGCAGCCAAGAGGGAGGACAGGGTCTTCCTGATGGCTACACCTTC
.	TRBV9	.	TRBJ1-1	CASSVAWGMNTEAFF	TGTGCCAGCAGCGTAGCTTGGGGCATGAACACTGAAGCTTTCTTT
.	TRBV10-3	.	TRBJ1-1	CAISGRGGDTEAFF	TGTGCCATCAGTGGGCGGGGTGGGGACACTGAAGCTTTCTTT
.	TRBV24-1	.	TRBJ2-5	CATSDFRQETQYF	TGTGCCACCAGTGATTTTAGACAAGAGACCCAGTACTTC
.	TRBV3-1/TRBV3-2	.	TRBJ1-1	CASRPKPGNTEAFF	TGTGCCAGCAGGCCTAAGCCAGGGAACACTGAAGCTTTCTTT
.	TRBV15	.	TRBJ1-5	CATSRGGGDQPQHF	TGTGCCACCAGCCGCGGGGGGGGAGACCAGCCCCAGCATTTT
TRBD1	TRBV5-1	.	TRBJ1-6	CASSLAPVGTGVSPLHF	TGCGCCAGCAGCTTGGCCCCGGTAGGGACAGGGGTGTCACCCCTCCACTTT
TRBD2	TRBV3-1/TRBV3-2	.	TRBJ2-1	CASSTGLAGGEQFF	TGTGCCAGCAGCACGGGACTAGCGGGGGGTGAGCAGTTCTTC
.	TRBV9	.	TRBJ1-3	CASSVEPGGSSGNTIYF	TGTGCCAGCAGCGTAGAGCCTGGGGGGAGCTCTGGAAACACCATATATTTT
TRBD2	TRBV24-1	.	TRBJ2-1	CATSDPSGRDNEQFF	TGTGCCACCAGTGATCCTAGCGGGAGAGACAATGAGCAGTTCTTC
TRBD2	TRBV28	few	TRBJ2-7	CASHASGSEQYF	TGTGCCAGTCACGCTAGCGGGAGTGAGCAGTACTTC
.	TRBV5-1	.	TRBJ1-1	CASSSNLATEAFF	TGCGCCAGCAGCTCGAACCTGGCAACTGAAGCTTTCTTT
.	TRBV9	.	TRBJ1-4	CASSPGISMREKLFF	TGTGCCAGCAGCCCAGGGATCTCGATGAGGGAAAAACTGTTTTTT
TRBD2	TRBV7-6	.	TRBJ2-1	CASSLGGAGNYNEQFF	TGTGCCAGCAGCTTGGGCGGAGCGGGGAACTACAATGAGCAGTTCTTC
.	TRBV28	.	TRBJ1-1	CASSFPGIRMNTEAFF	TGTGCCAGCAGTTTTCCAGGGATTCGCATGAACACTGAAGCTTTCTTT
.	TRBV28	few	TRBJ2-3	CATWGRVTDTQYF	TGTGCAACTTGGGGCAGGGTAACAGATACGCAGTATTTT
.	TRBV20-1	.	TRBJ1-1	CSVIAVTEAFF	TGCAGTGTAATCGCGGTAACTGAAGCTTTCTTT